The present entry profiles one T cell receptor beta chain with its context. Its antigen target is currently unknown. Base quality data are lacking; no much larger clone is found one base away. Sequencing was carried out with an Illumina HiSeq 2000. TCR beta chain libraries were generated through multiplex PCR amplification. High-throughput sequencing was used to analyze the amplified TCR beta chain products. TCRdb handled the public reads itself, with Q25 trimming in fastp and clone calling in MiXCR, and kept productive beta chains. Duplicate CDR3 protein sequences are folded into a single record with the most common DNA and genes. A total of roughly 49,000 distinct CDR3 sequences appear in this sample, over 40% of them only once. The ten largest make up about 10% of the sample. In the germline V gene (reference sequence), CDR1 corresponds to DFQATT and CDR2 to SNEGSKA. The V and J ends are trimmed by 2 bases and 7 bases, leaving 11 bases between them. Spanning cysteine to phenylalanine, the CDR3 consists of 12 amino acids. Only the CDR3 DNA stays, 36 bases, in frame from base 1.

These data are taken from a study of breast tumors, draining lymph nodes, adjacent tissues (dated by TCRdb to the mid-2010s). For context, the study as a whole: In breast cancer patients, the study compared the TCR beta repertoires of tumor, adjacent nontumor tissue and axillary lymph nodes. In human breast cancer, the study set out to assess how tumor, surrounding tissue and draining lymph node repertoires relate to one another and whether T cells might be exchanged between them. Overall study outcomes, separate from this receptor: The similarity between tumor and nontumor tissue repertoires was significantly greater in luminal-like breast cancer than in basal-like breast cancer. The data were considered consistent with the idea that most tumor T cells come from the lymph node and then expand in tumor tissue. The study presented the conclusion that tumor T cells originate in lymph nodes as consistent with a hypothesis, not as something directly demonstrated. Tumors showed preferential V and J gene usage, and their T-cell repertoire diversity fell below that of lymph nodes yet above that of nontumor tissue.

The TCR sequence derives from a female donor with breast cancer. Some clones in this sample may be carry-over from other donors' samples. Source material: breast tumor tissue. The rearranged chain carries TRBV20-1 and TRBJ1-2, with TRBD1 perhaps the D gene, on 6 matching bases. The nucleotide sequence reads TGCAGTGCTAGAACAGGGCCCGGTGGCTACACCTTC. It translates to CSARTGPGGYTF.